Presented here are 16 T cell receptor beta chains from one specimen sequenced in a study of CD4+ T cells in melanoma. Produced via immunoSEQ multiplex PCR; TCRdb's table is partial and in-frame only. Of approximately 9,600 clones detected, around 78% appear once; the ten largest clones hold roughly 21%. Sequencing input: cells from a culture (not recorded whether cultured in vitro). These TCRs come from a human donor with melanoma.

The gene calls are TRBV5-5 and TRBJ2-3; D is undetermined. Trimming took 0 bases from V and 4 from J, leaving 6 bases between them. The CDR3 is 13 amino acids. Germline V lookup: CDR1 SGHKS, CDR2 YYEKEE (reference sequence). The CDR3 loop reads CASSLAFSDTQYF. The CDR3, as DNA: TGTGCCAGCAGCTTGGCCTTCTCAGATACGCAGTATTTT.

With respect to this clone: At the DNA level, this CDR3 is encoded by other sequences in the same sample as well. The chain employs TRBV20-1 and TRBJ1-1, with D possibly being TRBD1 (6 bases). The V gene lost 3 bases and the J gene lost 3 bases, with 11 bases spanning the gap. The CDR3 length is 13 residues. From germline, CDR1 is DFQATT and CDR2 SNEGSKA (reference sequence). CDR3 in amino acids: CSASTGGHTEAFF. The CDR3 DNA reads TGCAGTGCTAGTACGGGGGGGCACACTGAAGCTTTCTTT.

The J gene is TRBJ1-6, the V gene TRBV5-1, with TRBD1 matching 11 bases. V dropped 3 bases and J dropped 8; count of bases not matched to a gene: 4. Germline CDR1 and CDR2: SGHRS and YFSETQ. This CDR3 spans 15 amino acids. CDR3 region: CASSYRDRGDSPLHF. CDR3 in DNA: TGCGCCAGCAGCTACCGGGACAGGGGGGATTCACCCCTCCACTTT.

The chain joins TRBV7-2 to TRBJ2-2; maybe TRBD2 (5 bases). V was trimmed by 5 bases and J by 5 bases, leaving 15 bases between them. This CDR3 is built from 15 residues. Looked up from germline, CDR1 is SGHTA and CDR2 is FQGNSA. The CDR3 here is CASSQVAGVTGELFF. CDR3 nucleotides: TGTGCCAGCAGCCAAGTAGCCGGGGTAACCGGGGAGCTGTTTTTT.

The gene calls are TRBV7-9 and TRBJ2-3, with 7 bases that match TRBD1. Germline CDR1 and CDR2: SEHNR and FQNEAQ (reference sequence). The CDR3 consists of 15 residues. Trimming took 5 bases from V and 6 from J; bases not matched to a gene: 11. The CDR3 region is CASSPGGQVADTQYF. CDR3 in DNA: TGTGCCAGCAGCCCAGGCGGACAGGTTGCGGATACGCAGTATTTT. The variable domain in full, completed from reference TRBV7-9 and TRBJ2-3, reads DTGVSQNPRHKITKRGQNVTFRCDPISEHNRLYWYRQTLGQGPEFLTYFQNEAQLEKSRLLSDRFSAERPKGSFSTLEIQRTEQGDSAMYLCASSPGGQVADTQYFGPGTRLTVL.

The gene calls are TRBV5-6 and TRBJ2-7, with D possibly matching TRBD2 (6 bases). This CDR3 contains 14 residues. Germline V gene sequence: CDR1 SGHDT, CDR2 YYEEEE. Trimming removed 4 bases at V and 3 bases at J, with 14 bases between. CDR3 region: CASSAGPGYYEQYF. The CDR3 DNA follows: TGTGCCAGCAGCGCGGGACCAGGGTACTACGAGCAGTACTTC.

This rearrangement joins TRBV29-1 to TRBJ2-7; no definite D call. Deletions cut 4 bases from V and 2 bases from J, with 9 bases between. CDR1 and CDR2 (germline): SQVTM, ANQGSEA. The CDR3 contains 12 residues. The CDR3 coding sequence is TGCAGCGTTGTTACGCAAACCTACGAGCAGTACTTC. Translated: CSVVTQTYEQYF.

This clone came up once. The chain couples TRBV11-3 to TRBJ2-2; 10 bases are a match to TRBD1. V dropped 5 bases and J dropped 4; count of bases not matched to a gene: 7. The V gene's germline CDR1 is SGHNT and CDR2 YENEEA. This CDR3 has 16 residues. CDR3 coding DNA: TGTGCCAGCAGCCCCGGGGGACAGGGGCCCACCGGGGAGCTGTTTTTT. Amino acid sequence: CASSPGGQGPTGELFF.

The rearrangement joins TRBV25-1 to TRBJ1-2; TRBD1 might be the D (6 bases). Germline CDR1 and CDR2: MGHDK and SYGVNS. There are 15 residues in the CDR3. V lost 0 bases and J lost 6, with 14 bases in between. The CDR3 region is CASSEYGDRKDGYTF. DNA for the CDR3: TGTGCCAGCAGTGAATACGGAGACAGGAAGGATGGCTACACCTTC.

This chain links TRBV15 with TRBJ2-3; a possible D gene is TRBD2 (5 bases). V dropped 1 base and J dropped 2 bases, with 16 bases sitting between them. The germline V gene has CDR1 LNHNV and CDR2 YYDKDF (reference sequence). This CDR3 has 17 residues. The CDR3 DNA reads TGTGCCACCAGCAGAGGCTATTGGGGAGAGGTCACAGATACGCAGTATTTT. Its protein product is CATSRGYWGEVTDTQYF.

The chain recombines TRBV4-1 with TRBJ2-2; a possible D gene is TRBD1 (5 bases). The CDR3 sequence is 15 residues long. Germline CDR1 and CDR2: MGHRA and YSYEKL. Trimming removed 1 base from V and 7 bases from J, with 13 bases in between. CDR3 DNA: TGCGCCAGCAGCCAAGGCCTGGGGCAAGGCGGGGAGCTGTTTTTT. It yields the protein CASSQGLGQGGELFF.

This clone has only one observation. The chain joins TRBV30 to TRBJ1-2; 8 nucleotides align to TRBD1. Per the germline V gene, CDR1 is GTSNPN and CDR2 is SVGIG (reference sequence). J lost 8 bases, V lost 3 bases, and 5 bases had no gene match. CDR3 size: 12 residues. CDR3 DNA sequence: TGTGCCTGGAGACGGACAGGGTTGGGCTACACCTTC. This gives the protein CAWRRTGLGYTF.

In its sample, this clone was seen once. The V call is TRBV19, the J call TRBJ2-5; 9 nucleotides agree with TRBD2. The CDR3 length is 18 residues. Per germline, CDR1 LNHDA and CDR2 SQIVND (reference sequence). Unmatched junction bases numbered 12, after V lost 4 bases and J lost 0 bases. DNA for the CDR3: TGTGCCAGTAGTACCCCTGGGCTAGCGGGGACTTACCAAGAGACCCAGTACTTC. Protein sequence: CASSTPGLAGTYQETQYF.

Only a few counts were recorded for this clone. CDR3: CAWKGGSTEAFF. Here the CDR3 DNA reads TGTGCCTGGAAAGGGGGTAGCACTGAAGCTTTCTTT. The chain has TRBV30 and TRBJ1-1, with a weak D call TRBD1 (6 bases). Germline CDR1 is GTSNPN and CDR2 is SVGIG (reference sequence). Trimming left V 4 bases short and J 4 bases short, with 10 bases between. The CDR3 consists of 12 residues.

The rearrangement joins TRBV6-5 to TRBJ1-2, with 8 positions matching TRBD1. With V trimmed by 5 bases and J by 8 bases, 13 bases remained unmatched. CDR3 length: 15 residues. Germline lookup yields CDR1 MNHEY and CDR2 SVGAGI. CDR3 coding DNA: TGTGCCAGCAGTCCCTACGGGACAGGTACTCGAGGCTACACCTTC. Its translation is CASSPYGTGTRGYTF.

Concerning this clone: One end of the junction does not line up with germline, which may come from a read error. The chain has TRBV2 and TRBJ1-2; tentative D call: TRBD1 (5 bases). CDR3 length: 15 residues. Germline V gives CDR1 SNHLY, CDR2 FYNNEI. The CDR3 protein is CVSSVVQDPNYGYTF. CDR3 DNA sequence: TGTGTCAGCAGTGTAGTACAGGACCCTAACTATGGCTACACCTTC.